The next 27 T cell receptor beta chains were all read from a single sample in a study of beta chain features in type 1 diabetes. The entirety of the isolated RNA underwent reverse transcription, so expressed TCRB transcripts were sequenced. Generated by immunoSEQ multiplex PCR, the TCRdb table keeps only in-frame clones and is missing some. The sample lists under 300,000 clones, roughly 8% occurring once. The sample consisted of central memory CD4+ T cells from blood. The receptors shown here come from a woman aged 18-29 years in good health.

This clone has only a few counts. The CDR3 DNA reads as TGTGCCAGCAGTTACGACCCTGGCGGCAAGCAGTACTTC. Protein: CASSYDPGGKQYF. The chain links TRBV6-6 to TRBJ2-7; D is uncertain. Looked up from germline, CDR1 is MNHNY and CDR2 is SVGAGI (reference sequence). V was clipped by 2 bases and J by 8 bases, with 13 bases between them. The CDR3 sequence is 13 residues long.

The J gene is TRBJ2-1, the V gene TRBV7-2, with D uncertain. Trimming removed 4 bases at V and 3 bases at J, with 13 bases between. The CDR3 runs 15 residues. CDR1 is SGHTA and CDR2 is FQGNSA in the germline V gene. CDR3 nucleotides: TGTGCCAGCAGCTCTATACCTAGTCTCTACAATGAGCAGTTCTTC. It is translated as CASSSIPSLYNEQFF.

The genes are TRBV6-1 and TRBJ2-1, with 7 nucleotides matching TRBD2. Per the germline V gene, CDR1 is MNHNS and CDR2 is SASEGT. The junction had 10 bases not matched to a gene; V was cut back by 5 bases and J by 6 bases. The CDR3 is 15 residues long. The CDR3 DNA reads TGTGCCAGCAGTCAAGAGGGAGGGCGAGGCAATGAGCAGTTCTTC. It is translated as CASSQEGGRGNEQFF.

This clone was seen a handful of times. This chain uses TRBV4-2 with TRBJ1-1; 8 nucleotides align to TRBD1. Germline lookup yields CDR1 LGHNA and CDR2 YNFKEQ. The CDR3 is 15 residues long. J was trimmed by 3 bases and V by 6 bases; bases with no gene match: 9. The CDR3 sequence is CASRIPGGADTEAFF. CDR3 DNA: TGTGCCAGCAGGATTCCAGGGGGCGCGGACACTGAAGCTTTCTTT.

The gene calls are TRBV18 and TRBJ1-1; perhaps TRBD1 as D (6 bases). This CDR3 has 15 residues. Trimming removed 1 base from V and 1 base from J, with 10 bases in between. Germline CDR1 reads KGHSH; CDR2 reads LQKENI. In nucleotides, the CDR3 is TGTGCCAGCTCACCACAGGGGGGGCCGAACACTGAAGCTTTCTTT. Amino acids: CASSPQGGPNTEAFF.

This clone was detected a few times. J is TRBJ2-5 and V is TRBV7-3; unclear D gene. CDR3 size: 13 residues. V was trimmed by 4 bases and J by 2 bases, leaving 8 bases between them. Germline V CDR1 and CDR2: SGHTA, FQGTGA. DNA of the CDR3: TGTGCCAGCAGCTCGTTCACTCAAGAGACCCAGTACTTC. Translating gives CASSSFTQETQYF.

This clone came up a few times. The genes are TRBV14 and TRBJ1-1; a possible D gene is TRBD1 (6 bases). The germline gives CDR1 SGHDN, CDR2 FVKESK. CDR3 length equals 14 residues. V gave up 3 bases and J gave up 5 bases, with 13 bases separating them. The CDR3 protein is CASSQWGLETEAFF. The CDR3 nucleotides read TGTGCCAGCAGCCAGTGGGGGCTGGAGACTGAAGCTTTCTTT.

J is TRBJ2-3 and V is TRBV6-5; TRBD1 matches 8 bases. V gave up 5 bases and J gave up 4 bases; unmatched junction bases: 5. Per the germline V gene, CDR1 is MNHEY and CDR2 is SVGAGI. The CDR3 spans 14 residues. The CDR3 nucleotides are TGTGCCAGCAGTCTCCAGGGGGCAGCAGATACGCAGTATTTT. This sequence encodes CASSLQGAADTQYF.

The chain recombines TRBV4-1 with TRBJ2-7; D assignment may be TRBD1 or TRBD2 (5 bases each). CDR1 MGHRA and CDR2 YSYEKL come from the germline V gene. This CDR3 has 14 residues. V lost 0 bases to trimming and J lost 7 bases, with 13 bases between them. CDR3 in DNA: TGCGCCAGCAGCCAAGACGACCGGGGCAGGGAGCAGTACGTC. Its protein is CASSQDDRGREQYV.

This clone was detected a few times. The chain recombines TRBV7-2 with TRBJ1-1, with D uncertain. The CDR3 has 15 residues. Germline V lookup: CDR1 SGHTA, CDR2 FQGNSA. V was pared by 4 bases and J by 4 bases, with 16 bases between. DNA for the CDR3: TGTGCCAGCAGCTCCGGACTGGAAAGAGTCACTGAAGCTTTCTTT. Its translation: CASSSGLERVTEAFF.

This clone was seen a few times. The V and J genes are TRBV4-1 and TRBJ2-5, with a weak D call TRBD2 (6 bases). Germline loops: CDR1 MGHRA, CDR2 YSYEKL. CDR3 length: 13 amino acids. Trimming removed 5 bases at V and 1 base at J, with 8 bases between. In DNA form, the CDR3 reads TGCGCCAGCAGCAAGGGACTCCAAGAGACCCAGTACTTC. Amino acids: CASSKGLQETQYF.

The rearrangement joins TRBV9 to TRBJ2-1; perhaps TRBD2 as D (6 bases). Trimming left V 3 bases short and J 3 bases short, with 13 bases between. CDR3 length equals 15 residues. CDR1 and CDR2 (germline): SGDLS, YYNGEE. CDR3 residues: CASSDRDSYYNEQFF. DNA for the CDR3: TGTGCCAGCAGCGATCGGGACTCATACTACAATGAGCAGTTCTTC.

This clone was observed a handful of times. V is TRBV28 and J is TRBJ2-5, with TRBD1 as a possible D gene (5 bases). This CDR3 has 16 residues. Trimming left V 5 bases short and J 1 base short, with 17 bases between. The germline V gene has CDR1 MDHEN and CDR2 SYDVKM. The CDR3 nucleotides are TGTGCCAGCAGTCCTCTTGGGGCAGGGCGCCAAGAGACCCAGTACTTC. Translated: CASSPLGAGRQETQYF.

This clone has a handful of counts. The CDR3 is CASSQESDRTSPQFF. The DNA for the CDR3 is TGTGCCAGCAGCCAAGAGTCGGACAGGACCTCACCGCAGTTCTTC. This chain joins TRBV4-2 and TRBJ2-1, with 7 bases fitting TRBD1. Trimming at V came to 0 bases and at J to 12 bases, leaving 11 bases not matched to a gene. This CDR3 contains 15 residues. The germline V gene encodes CDR1 LGHNA and CDR2 YNFKEQ.

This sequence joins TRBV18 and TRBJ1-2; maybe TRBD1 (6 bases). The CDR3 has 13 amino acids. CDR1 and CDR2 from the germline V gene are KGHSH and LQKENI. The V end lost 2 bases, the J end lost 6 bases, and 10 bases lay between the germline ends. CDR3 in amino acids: CASSPDRNHGYTF. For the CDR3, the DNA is TGTGCCAGCTCACCAGACAGGAATCATGGCTACACCTTC.

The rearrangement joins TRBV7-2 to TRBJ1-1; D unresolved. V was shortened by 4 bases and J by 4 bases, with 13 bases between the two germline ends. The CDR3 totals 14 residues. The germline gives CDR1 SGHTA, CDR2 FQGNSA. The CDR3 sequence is CASSSQGGPTEAFF. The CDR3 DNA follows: TGTGCCAGCAGCTCTCAAGGAGGGCCCACTGAAGCTTTCTTT.

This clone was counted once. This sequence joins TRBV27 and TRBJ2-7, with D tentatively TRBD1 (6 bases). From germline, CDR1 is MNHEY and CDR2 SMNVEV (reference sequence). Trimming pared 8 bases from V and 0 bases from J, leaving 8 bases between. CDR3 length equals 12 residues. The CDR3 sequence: CASGGLSYEQYF. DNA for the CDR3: TGTGCCAGCGGGGGCCTCTCCTACGAGCAGTACTTC.

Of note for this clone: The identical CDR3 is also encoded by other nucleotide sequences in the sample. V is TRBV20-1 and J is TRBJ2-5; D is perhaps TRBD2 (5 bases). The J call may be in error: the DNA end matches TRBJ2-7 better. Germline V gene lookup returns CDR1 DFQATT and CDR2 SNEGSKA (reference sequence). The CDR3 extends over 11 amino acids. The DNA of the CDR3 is TGCAGTGCTAGACCCGGGAACGAGCAGTACTTC. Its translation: CSARPGNEQYF.

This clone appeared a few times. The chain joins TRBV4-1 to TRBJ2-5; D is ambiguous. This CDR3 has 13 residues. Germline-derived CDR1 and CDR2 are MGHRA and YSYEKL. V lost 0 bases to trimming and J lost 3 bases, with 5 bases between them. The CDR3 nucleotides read TGCGCCAGCAGCCAAGATCCGAAAGAGACCCAGTACTTC. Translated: CASSQDPKETQYF.

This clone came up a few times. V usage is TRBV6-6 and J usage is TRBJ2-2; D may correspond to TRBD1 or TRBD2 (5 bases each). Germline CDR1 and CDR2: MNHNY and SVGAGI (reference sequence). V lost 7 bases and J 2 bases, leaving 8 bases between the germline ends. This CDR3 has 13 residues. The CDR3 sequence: CASKGSNTGELFF. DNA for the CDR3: TGTGCCAGCAAGGGGAGTAACACCGGGGAGCTGTTTTTT.

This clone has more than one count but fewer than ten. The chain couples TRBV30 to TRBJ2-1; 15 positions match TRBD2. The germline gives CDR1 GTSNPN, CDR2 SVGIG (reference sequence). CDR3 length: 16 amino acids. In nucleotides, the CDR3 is TGTGTAGGACTAGCGGGAGGGAAGAGCTCCTACAATGAGCAGTTCTTC. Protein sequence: CVGLAGGKSSYNEQFF.

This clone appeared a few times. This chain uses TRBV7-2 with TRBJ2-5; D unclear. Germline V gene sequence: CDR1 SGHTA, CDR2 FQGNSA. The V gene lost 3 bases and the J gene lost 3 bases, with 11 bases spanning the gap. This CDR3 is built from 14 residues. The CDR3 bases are TGTGCCAGCAGCTTTTATGGCCTAAAAGAGACCCAGTACTTC. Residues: CASSFYGLKETQYF.

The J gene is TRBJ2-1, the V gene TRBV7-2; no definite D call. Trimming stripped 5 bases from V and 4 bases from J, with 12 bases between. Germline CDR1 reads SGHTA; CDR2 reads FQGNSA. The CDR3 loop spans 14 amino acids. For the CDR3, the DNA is TGTGCCAGCAGCCCCCTATATACGTACAATGAGCAGTTCTTC. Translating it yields CASSPLYTYNEQFF.

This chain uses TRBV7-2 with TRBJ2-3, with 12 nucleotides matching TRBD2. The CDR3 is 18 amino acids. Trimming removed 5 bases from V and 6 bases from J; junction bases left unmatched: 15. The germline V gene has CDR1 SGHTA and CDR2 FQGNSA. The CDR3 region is CASSPAADLAGGPDTQYF. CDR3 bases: TGTGCCAGCAGCCCCGCCGCCGACCTAGCGGGGGGGCCGGATACGCAGTATTTT.

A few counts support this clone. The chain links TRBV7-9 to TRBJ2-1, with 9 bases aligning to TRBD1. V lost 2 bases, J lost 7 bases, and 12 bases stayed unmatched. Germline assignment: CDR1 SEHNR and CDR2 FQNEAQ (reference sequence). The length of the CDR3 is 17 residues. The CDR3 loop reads CASSLRDGTGNSNEQFF. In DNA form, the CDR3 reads TGTGCCAGCAGCTTAAGGGATGGGACAGGGAATTCTAATGAGCAGTTCTTC.

The DNA for the CDR3 is TGTGCCACCAGCAGAGATGGCGGGGGAGCTTTCTTT. Residues: CATSRDGGGAFF. The chain joins TRBV15 to TRBJ1-1, with D possibly being TRBD1 (5 bases). Trimming removed 0 bases from V and 10 bases from J, with 9 bases in between. Germline assignment: CDR1 LNHNV and CDR2 YYDKDF (reference sequence). The CDR3 extends over 12 amino acids.

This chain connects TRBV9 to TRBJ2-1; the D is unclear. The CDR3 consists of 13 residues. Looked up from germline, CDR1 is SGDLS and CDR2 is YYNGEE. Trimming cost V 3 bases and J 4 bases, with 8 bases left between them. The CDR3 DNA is TGTGCCAGCAGCGCTAAGGGATACAATGAGCAGTTCTTC. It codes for CASSAKGYNEQFF.